The 5 T cell receptor beta chains below were found in one sample sequenced in a study of OX40 agonist ivuxolimab in advanced cancers. The assay was immunoSEQ multiplex PCR, and TCRdb's table has in-frame clones only and misses some. Seen here are roughly 62,000 clones, 65% to 90% observed once, and the top ten hold 2.4%. The source was CD4+ or CD8+ T cells sorted from blood, collected in a trial of the OX40 agonist ivuxolimab. The receptors here all came from an adult with an advanced solid tumor such as melanoma, head and neck, liver or kidney cancer.

The rearrangement links TRBV7-8 to TRBJ1-1; D not resolved. In germline, CDR1 is SGHVS, CDR2 FQNEAQ. This CDR3 region has 16 residues. Trimming left V 2 bases short and J 1 base short, with 14 bases between. DNA for the CDR3: TGTGCCAGCAGCTTATTAGAGGGCAGAAAGAACACTGAAGCTTTCTTT. Translated: CASSLLEGRKNTEAFF.

The chain uses TRBV7-9 and TRBJ1-5, with 7 bases lining up with TRBD1. Germline V gives CDR1 SEHNR, CDR2 FQNEAQ (reference sequence). Trimming took 5 bases from V and 6 from J; bases not matched to a gene: 13. The CDR3 is made up of 16 amino acids. The CDR3 nucleotides read TGTGCCAGCAGCCCAACCCCCGTCCCAGGGGGTCAGCCCCAGCATTTT. Protein product: CASSPTPVPGGQPQHF.

The rearrangement joins TRBV18 to TRBJ1-3; D ambiguous. V lost 4 bases and J 4 bases, leaving 2 bases between the germline ends. The CDR3 loop spans 11 amino acids. Looked up from germline, CDR1 is KGHSH and CDR2 is LQKENI. The CDR3 nucleotides are TGTGCCAGCTCACAAGGAAACACCATATATTTT. It yields the protein CASSQGNTIYF. Full variable domain (outside the CDR3, taken from reference TRBV18 and TRBJ1-3): NAGVMQNPRHLVRRRGQEARLRCSPMKGHSHVYWYRQLPEEGLKFMVYLQKENIIDESGMPKERFSAEFPKEGPSILRIQQVVRGDSAAYFCASSQGNTIYFGEGSWLTVV.

The DNA for the CDR3 is TGCGCCAGCAGCTTGTCCACCTCCTACGAGCAGTACTTC. Protein: CASSLSTSYEQYF. V and J are TRBV5-1 and TRBJ2-7, with D unresolved. The CDR3 has 13 residues. Germline values: CDR1 SGHRS, CDR2 YFSETQ. Trimming removed 1 base at V and 0 bases at J, with 5 bases between. The entire variable domain, with the rest obtained from reference TRBV5-1 and TRBJ2-7, is as follows: KAGVTQTPRYLIKTRGQQVTLSCSPISGHRSVSWYQQTPGQGLQFLFEYFSETQRNKGNFPGRFSGRQFSNSRSEMNVSTLELGDSALYLCASSLSTSYEQYFGPGTRLTVT.

The rearrangement joins TRBV5-1 to TRBJ1-2; no clear D gene. Germline lookup yields CDR1 SGHRS and CDR2 YFSETQ. This CDR3 has 14 amino acids. The V end lost 1 base, the J end lost 2 bases, and 9 bases lay between the germline ends. CDR3: CASSLNAANYGYTF. The CDR3 coding sequence is TGCGCCAGCAGCTTGAATGCAGCGAACTATGGCTACACCTTC.